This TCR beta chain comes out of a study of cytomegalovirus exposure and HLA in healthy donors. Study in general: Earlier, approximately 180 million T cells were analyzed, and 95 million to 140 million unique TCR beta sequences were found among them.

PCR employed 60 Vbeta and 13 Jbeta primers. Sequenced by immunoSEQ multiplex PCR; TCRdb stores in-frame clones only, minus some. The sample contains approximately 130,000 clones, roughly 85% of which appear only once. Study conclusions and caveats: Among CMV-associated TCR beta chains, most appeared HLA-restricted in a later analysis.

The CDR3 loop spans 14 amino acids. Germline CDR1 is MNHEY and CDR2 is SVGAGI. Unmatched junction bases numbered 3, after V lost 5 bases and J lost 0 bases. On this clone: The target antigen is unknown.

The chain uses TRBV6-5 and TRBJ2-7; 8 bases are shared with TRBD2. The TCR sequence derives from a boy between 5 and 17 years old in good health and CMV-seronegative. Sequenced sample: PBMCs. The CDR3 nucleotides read TGTGCCAGCAGTGCTAGCGGGTACTCCTACGAGCAGTACTTC. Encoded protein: CASSASGYSYEQYF.